Presented here are 3 T cell receptor beta chains from one specimen sequenced in a study of cytomegalovirus exposure and HLA in healthy donors. The PCR employed 60 Vbeta primers together with 13 Jbeta primers. Here immunoSEQ multiplex PCR was the method, and the copy in TCRdb shows in-frame clones only, minus some. This repertoire shows some 160,000 clones, 84% found once; its top ten account for roughly 2.1%. Sequencing was performed on PBMCs. These receptors originate from a young man in good health and CMV-seronegative.

The rearrangement links TRBV2 to TRBJ1-5; 7 bases match TRBD1. Trimming took 4 bases from V and 4 from J; bases not matched to a gene: 4. The V gene's germline CDR1 is SNHLY and CDR2 FYNNEI. This CDR3 contains 14 residues. The CDR3 DNA reads TGTGCCAGCAGTGTGGAACAGGGGAATCAGCCCCAGCATTTT. Translation gives CASSVEQGNQPQHF.

This chain uses TRBV28 with TRBJ2-3; D is possibly TRBD2 (5 bases). The CDR3 extends over 11 amino acids. Germline V lookup: CDR1 MDHEN, CDR2 SYDVKM. V shed 11 bases and J shed 0 bases, with 6 bases lying between them. The CDR3 nucleotides are TGTGCCTCTAGCAGCACAGATACGCAGTATTTT. As protein: CASSSTDTQYF.

V and J are TRBV30 and TRBJ2-1; no clear D. The CDR3 is 13 amino acids. The germline CDR1 and CDR2 sequences are GTSNPN and SVGIG (reference sequence). Deletions cut 3 bases from V and 8 bases from J, with 14 bases between. The CDR3 protein is CAWRPNGRDEQFF. For the CDR3, the DNA is TGTGCCTGGAGACCCAATGGTCGGGATGAGCAGTTCTTC.